The T cell receptor (beta chain) under discussion was sequenced for a study of cytomegalovirus exposure and HLA in healthy donors. The CDR3 extends over 14 amino acids. The germline gives CDR1 SGHDT, CDR2 YYEEEE. V lost 0 bases and J 5 bases, leaving 12 bases between the germline ends. Use of 60 Vbeta and 13 Jbeta primers characterized the PCR. TCRdb keeps only in-frame clones here, not all; method: immunoSEQ multiplex PCR. The table shows about 120,000 clones, with 80% occurring only once. The sequence derives from a female donor in good health and CMV-seropositive. The chain employs TRBV5-6 and TRBJ2-7; D may be TRBD1 (6 bases). Sequenced material: PBMCs. In DNA form, the CDR3 reads TGTGCCAGCAGCTTGGAGGGGGATACGGACGAGCAGTACTTC. Translated: CASSLEGDTDEQYF.